These 12 T cell receptor beta chains originate from one sample sequenced in a study of cytomegalovirus exposure and HLA in healthy donors. Researchers ran the PCR with 60 Vbeta and 13 Jbeta primers. The data were produced by immunoSEQ multiplex PCR, yet TCRdb's version contains in-frame clones alone and is incomplete. This table holds around 78,000 clones, roughly 80% found once. What was sequenced was PBMCs. The receptor source for this set is a woman between 50 and 59 years old in good health and CMV-seronegative.

The chain combines TRBV30 with TRBJ1-5; weak D call: TRBD1 (5 bases). Germline V lookup: CDR1 GTSNPN, CDR2 SVGIG (reference sequence). The CDR3 extends over 14 amino acids. The V end was cut by 0 bases, the J end by 4 bases, with 10 bases between. The CDR3 sequence is CAWSVSGGNQPQHF. CDR3 in DNA: TGTGCCTGGAGTGTAAGCGGGGGAAATCAGCCCCAGCATTTT. The full variable domain, with the rest looked up from reference TRBV30 and TRBJ1-5, is SQTIHQWPATLVQPVGSPLSLECTVEGTSNPNLYWYRQAAGRGLQLLFYSVGIGQISSEVPQNLSASRPQDRQFILSSKKLLLSDSGFYLCAWSVSGGNQPQHFGDGTRLSIL.

The chain employs TRBV7-9 and TRBJ1-2, with unresolved D. This CDR3 contains 12 residues. Trimming stripped 5 bases from V and 12 bases from J, with 16 bases between. Germline assignment: CDR1 SEHNR and CDR2 FQNEAQ (reference sequence). CDR3 bases: TGTGCCAGCAGCCCGGATCCTAGTGGTGACACCTTC. Protein sequence: CASSPDPSGDTF.

The chain has TRBV4-2 and TRBJ2-5; 10 nucleotides line up with TRBD2. Germline CDR1 is LGHNA and CDR2 is YNFKEQ. The CDR3 has 18 amino acids. The V and J ends lost 0 bases and 10 bases, in that order; junction bases with no gene match: 17. The CDR3 loop reads CASSQDPPLAGTVGIQYF. The CDR3 nucleotides read TGTGCCAGCAGCCAAGATCCGCCACTAGCGGGAACCGTAGGAATCCAGTACTTC.

The chain is built from TRBV28 and TRBJ1-5; D remains ambiguous. The length of the CDR3 is 15 residues. Looked up from germline, CDR1 is MDHEN and CDR2 is SYDVKM. V lost 3 bases to trimming and J lost 2 bases, with 11 bases between them. CDR3 residues: CASSLRGMGNQPQHF. In DNA form, the CDR3 reads TGTGCCAGCAGTTTGCGGGGAATGGGCAATCAGCCCCAGCATTTT.

The chain has TRBV5-1 and TRBJ2-7; 12 bases match TRBD2. The V gene's germline CDR1 is SGHRS and CDR2 YFSETQ. The CDR3 runs 13 residues. V gave up 5 bases and J gave up 3 bases; unmatched junction bases: 0. In DNA form, the CDR3 reads TGCGCCAGCAGGACTAGCGGGAGCTACGAGCAGTACTTC. Translated, it gives CASRTSGSYEQYF.

The chain carries TRBV29-1 and TRBJ1-3; the match to TRBD1 covers 8 bases. The CDR3 is made up of 15 amino acids. Germline CDR1 and CDR2: SQVTM and ANQGSEA. With V trimmed by 2 bases and J by 2 bases, 5 bases remained unmatched. CDR3 sequence: CSVETGQGAGNTIYF. CDR3 sequence (DNA): TGCAGCGTTGAAACTGGACAGGGTGCTGGAAACACCATATATTTT.

V usage is TRBV2 and J usage is TRBJ1-6; 7 bases match TRBD1. CDR1 SNHLY and CDR2 FYNNEI come from the germline V gene. CDR3 length: 14 amino acids. V lost 4 bases and J lost 6; bases outside the gene matches: 3. The CDR3 sequence is CASSGGTANSPLHF. CDR3 DNA: TGTGCCAGCAGTGGAGGGACAGCTAATTCACCCCTCCACTTT.

The chain is built from TRBV27 and TRBJ2-5; 11 bases are shared with TRBD2. With 3 bases clipped from V and 5 bases from J, the junction kept 5 bases outside the gene matches. The CDR3 contains 15 residues. Germline V gene data show CDR1 as MNHEY and CDR2 as SMNVEV (reference sequence). The CDR3 sequence is CASSLAPSGRETQYF. The CDR3 nucleotides read TGTGCCAGCAGTTTGGCCCCTAGCGGGAGGGAGACCCAGTACTTC.

V and J are TRBV5-4 and TRBJ1-4, with 7 bases matching TRBD1. The CDR3 has 14 amino acids. CDR1 and CDR2 (germline): SGHNT, YYREEE (reference sequence). Trimming took 3 bases from V and 3 from J; bases not matched to a gene: 2. Written as DNA, the CDR3 is TGTGCCAGCAGCTCACAGGGGCCTAATGAAAAACTGTTTTTT. Translating gives CASSSQGPNEKLFF.

This chain joins TRBV4-3 and TRBJ1-5; no reliable D call. Between the trimmed V and J ends, which lost 1 base and 7 bases, there was a span of 8 bases. CDR1 LGHNA and CDR2 YSLEER come from the germline V gene. This CDR3 has 13 amino acids. The CDR3 is CASSQVPGQPQHF. DNA of the CDR3: TGCGCCAGCAGCCAAGTTCCCGGGCAGCCCCAGCATTTT.

The genes are TRBV7-9 and TRBJ1-6, with D unclear. This CDR3 has 14 residues. Deletions cut 7 bases from V and 0 bases from J, with 7 bases between. Looked up from germline, CDR1 is SEHNR and CDR2 is FQNEAQ (reference sequence). The CDR3 here is CASTAGSYNSPLHF. The CDR3 DNA follows: TGTGCCAGCACCGCAGGCTCCTATAATTCACCCCTCCACTTT.

This clone was found a few times. V and J are TRBV5-6 and TRBJ1-3; D possibly corresponds to TRBD1 (6 bases). This CDR3 comprises 18 residues. In germline, CDR1 is SGHDT, CDR2 YYEEEE. V was shortened by 4 bases and J by 0 bases, with 20 bases between the two germline ends. The CDR3 nucleotides read TGTGCCAGCAGCCAGAAATCGCAGGGGATAGGCTCTGGAAACACCATATATTTT. Residues: CASSQKSQGIGSGNTIYF.